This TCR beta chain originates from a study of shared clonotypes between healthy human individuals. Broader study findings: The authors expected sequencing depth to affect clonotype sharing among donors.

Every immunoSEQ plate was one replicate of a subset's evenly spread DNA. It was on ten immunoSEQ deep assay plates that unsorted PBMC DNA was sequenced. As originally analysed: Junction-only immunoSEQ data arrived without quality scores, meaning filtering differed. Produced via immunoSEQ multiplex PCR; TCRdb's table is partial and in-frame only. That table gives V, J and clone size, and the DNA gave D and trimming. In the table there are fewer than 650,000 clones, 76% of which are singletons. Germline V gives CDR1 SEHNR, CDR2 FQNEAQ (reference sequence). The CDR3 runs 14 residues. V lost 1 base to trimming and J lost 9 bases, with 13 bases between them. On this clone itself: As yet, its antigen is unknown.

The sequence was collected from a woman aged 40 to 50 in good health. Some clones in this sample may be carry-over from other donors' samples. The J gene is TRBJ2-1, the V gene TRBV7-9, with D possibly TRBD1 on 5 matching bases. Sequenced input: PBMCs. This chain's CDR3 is CASSLGRTPGEQFF. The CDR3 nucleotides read TGTGCCAGCAGCTTAGGTAGGACACCTGGTGAGCAGTTCTTC.